The entry below describes one TCR beta chain. Its antigen is currently unknown. Looked up from germline, CDR1 is SNHLY and CDR2 is FYNNEI. With 4 bases removed from V and 3 bases from J, the gap between germline ends came to 6 bases. The CDR3 length is 12 residues. TCRdb re-analysed the reads in MiXCR, keeping a single row per CDR3 protein. This table has about 570,000 distinct CDR3 sequences, over 35% appearing once. This sample is part of a study of T cell repertoires in cytomegalovirus infection. The overall study: CMV epitopes used comprised recently identified HLA-C-restricted ones and well-studied HLA-B-restricted ones. Findings and caveats of the study: HLA-C-restricted, CMV-specific TCR beta clonotypes were dominant ex vivo.

V is TRBV2 and J is TRBJ2-5; D uncertain. The TCR sequence derives from a human donor in good health (CMV status not recorded). Some clones in this sample may be carry-over from other donors' samples. This specimen consisted of cultured PBMCs, obtained from culture after CMV antigen stimulation. This CDR3 reads CASSVAEETQYF. Here the CDR3 DNA reads TGTGCCAGCAGTGTGGCGGAAGAGACCCAGTACTTC. Full variable domain (missing parts from reference TRBV2 and TRBJ2-5): EPEVTQTPSHQVTQMGQEVILRCVPISNHLYFYWYRQILGQKVEFLVSFYNNEISEKSEIFDDQFSVERPDGSNFTLKIRSTKLEDSAMYFCASSVAEETQYFGPGTRLLVL.